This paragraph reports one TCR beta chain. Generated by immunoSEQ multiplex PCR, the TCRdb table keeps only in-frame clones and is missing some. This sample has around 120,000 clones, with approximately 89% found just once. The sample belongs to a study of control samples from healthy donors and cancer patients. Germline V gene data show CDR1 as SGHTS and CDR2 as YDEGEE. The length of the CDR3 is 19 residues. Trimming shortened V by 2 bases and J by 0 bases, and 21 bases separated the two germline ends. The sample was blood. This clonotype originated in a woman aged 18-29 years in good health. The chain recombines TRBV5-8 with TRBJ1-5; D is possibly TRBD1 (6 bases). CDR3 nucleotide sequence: TGTGCCAGCAGCTTTAGCCCTTCGGACAGCAAAAATAGCAATCAGCCCCAGCATTTT. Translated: CASSFSPSDSKNSNQPQHF.